This T cell receptor (beta chain) derives from a study of cytomegalovirus exposure and HLA in healthy donors. Overall study findings and caveats: Based on reports, TCR beta sequences accurately predicted HLA-A and HLA-B alleles for most subjects. Further analysis, carried out later, found HLA-associated TCR beta chains more clonally expanded than equally common other chains. Excluded: some indistinguishable V segments such as TRBV6-2 and TRBV6-3. Presence/absence results assume similar sequencing depth per donor, which may not hold.

Germline CDR1 is SNHLY and CDR2 is FYNNEI. Trimming took 6 bases from V and 5 from J, leaving 7 bases between them. This CDR3 has 11 residues. In the PCR, 60 Vbeta and 13 Jbeta primers were used. Generated by immunoSEQ multiplex PCR, the TCRdb table keeps only in-frame clones and is missing some. The sample lists 100,000 to 120,000 clones, 70% to 90% seen once, with 1.5% to 2% in the top ten. With regard to this clone: The antigen remains unidentified.

This chain uses TRBV2 with TRBJ2-5; D call uncertain. The origin of this receptor is a man aged 35 to 55 in good health and CMV-seronegative. The sample was PBMCs. The CDR3 sequence: CASRVGETQYF. CDR3 sequence (DNA): TGTGCCAGCAGAGTCGGGGAGACCCAGTACTTC.